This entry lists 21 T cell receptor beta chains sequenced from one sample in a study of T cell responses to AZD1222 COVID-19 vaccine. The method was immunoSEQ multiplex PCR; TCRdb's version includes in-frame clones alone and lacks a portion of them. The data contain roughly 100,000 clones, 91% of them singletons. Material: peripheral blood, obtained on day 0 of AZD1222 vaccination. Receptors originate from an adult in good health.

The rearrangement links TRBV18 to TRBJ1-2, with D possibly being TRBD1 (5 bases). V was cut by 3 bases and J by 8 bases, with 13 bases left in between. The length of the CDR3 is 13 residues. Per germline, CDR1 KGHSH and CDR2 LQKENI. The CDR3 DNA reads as TGTGCCAGCTCACCGGACGGGGGGGGAGGCTACACCTTC. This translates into CASSPDGGGGYTF.

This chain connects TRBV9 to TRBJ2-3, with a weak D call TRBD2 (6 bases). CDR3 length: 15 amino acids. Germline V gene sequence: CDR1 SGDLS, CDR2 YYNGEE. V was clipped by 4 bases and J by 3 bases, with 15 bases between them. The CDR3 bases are TGTGCCAGCAGCTCCGACGGGGGACGGACAGATACGCAGTATTTT. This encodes CASSSDGGRTDTQYF.

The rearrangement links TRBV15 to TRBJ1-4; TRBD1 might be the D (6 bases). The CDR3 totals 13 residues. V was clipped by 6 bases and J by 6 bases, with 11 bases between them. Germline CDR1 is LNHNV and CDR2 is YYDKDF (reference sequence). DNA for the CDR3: TGTGCCACCAGAGAGGGGGAGTATGAAAAACTGTTTTTT. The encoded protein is CATREGEYEKLFF. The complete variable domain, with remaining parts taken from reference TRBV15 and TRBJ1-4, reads DAMVIQNPRYQVTQFGKPVTLSCSQTLNHNVMYWYQQKSSQAPKLLFHYYDKDFNNEADTPDNFQSRRPNTSFCFLDIRSPGLGDTAMYLCATREGEYEKLFFGSGTQLSVL.

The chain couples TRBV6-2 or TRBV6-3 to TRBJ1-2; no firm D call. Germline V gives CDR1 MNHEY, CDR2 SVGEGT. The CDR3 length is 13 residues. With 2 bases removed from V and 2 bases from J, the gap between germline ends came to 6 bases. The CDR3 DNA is TGTGCCAGCAGTTACGTAGGAAACTATGGCTACACCTTC. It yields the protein CASSYVGNYGYTF.

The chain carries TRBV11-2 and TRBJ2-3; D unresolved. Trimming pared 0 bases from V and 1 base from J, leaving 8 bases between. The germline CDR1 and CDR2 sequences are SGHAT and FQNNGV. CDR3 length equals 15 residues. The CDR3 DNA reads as TGTGCCAGCAGCTTAGAATTGAGAGGCACAGATACGCAGTATTTT. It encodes CASSLELRGTDTQYF.

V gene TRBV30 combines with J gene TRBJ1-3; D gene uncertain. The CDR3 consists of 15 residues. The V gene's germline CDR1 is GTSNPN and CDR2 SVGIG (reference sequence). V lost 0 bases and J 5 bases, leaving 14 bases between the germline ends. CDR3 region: CAWSVGGLARNTIYF. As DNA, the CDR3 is TGTGCCTGGAGTGTAGGCGGGTTAGCCAGAAACACCATATATTTT.

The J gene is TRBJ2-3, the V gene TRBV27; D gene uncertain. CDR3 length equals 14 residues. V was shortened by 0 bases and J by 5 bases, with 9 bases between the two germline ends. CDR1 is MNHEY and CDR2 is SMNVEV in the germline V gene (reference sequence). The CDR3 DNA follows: TGTGCCAGCAGTTTATCTGTCCCGGGAGATACGCAGTATTTT. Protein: CASSLSVPGDTQYF.

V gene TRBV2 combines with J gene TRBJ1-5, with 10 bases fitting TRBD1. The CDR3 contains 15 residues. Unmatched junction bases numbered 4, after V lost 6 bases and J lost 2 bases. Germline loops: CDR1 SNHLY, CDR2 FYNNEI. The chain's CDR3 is CASRDGTGGNQPQHF. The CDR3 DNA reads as TGTGCCAGCAGAGACGGGACAGGGGGCAATCAGCCCCAGCATTTT.

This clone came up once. The CDR3 DNA sequence: TGTGCCATCAGTGAACCAGCTAGTAGCGGGAGGGCCTCAGATACGCAGTATTTT. Protein product: CAISEPASSGRASDTQYF. The chain recombines TRBV10-3 with TRBJ2-3, with 11 bases aligning to TRBD2. CDR3 length equals 18 residues. The germline gives CDR1 ENHRY, CDR2 SYGVKD. The J segment lost 4 bases and the V segment lost 3 bases, leaving 12 bases of the junction unmatched.

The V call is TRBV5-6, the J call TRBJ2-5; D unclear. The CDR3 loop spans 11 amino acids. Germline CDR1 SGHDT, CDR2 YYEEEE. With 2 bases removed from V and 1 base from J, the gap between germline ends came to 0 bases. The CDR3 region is CASSFQETQYF. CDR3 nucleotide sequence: TGTGCCAGCAGCTTCCAAGAGACCCAGTACTTC.

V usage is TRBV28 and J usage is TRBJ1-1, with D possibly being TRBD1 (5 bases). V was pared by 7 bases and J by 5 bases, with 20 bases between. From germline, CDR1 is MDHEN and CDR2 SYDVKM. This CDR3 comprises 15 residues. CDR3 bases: TGTGCCAGCAAGCAGGACACCGGCTGGAGGACTGAAGCTTTCTTT. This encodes CASKQDTGWRTEAFF.

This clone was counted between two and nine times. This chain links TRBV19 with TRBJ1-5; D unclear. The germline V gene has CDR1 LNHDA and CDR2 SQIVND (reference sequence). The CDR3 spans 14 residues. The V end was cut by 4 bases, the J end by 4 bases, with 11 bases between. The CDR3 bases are TGTGCCAGTAGTAGGCCTACGACGAATCAGCCCCAGCATTTT. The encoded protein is CASSRPTTNQPQHF.

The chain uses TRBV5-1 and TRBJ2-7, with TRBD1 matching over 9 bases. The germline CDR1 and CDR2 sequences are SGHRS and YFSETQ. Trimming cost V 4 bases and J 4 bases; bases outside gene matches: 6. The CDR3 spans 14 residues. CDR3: CASSQQGARYEQYF. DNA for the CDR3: TGCGCCAGCAGCCAACAGGGGGCGCGGTACGAGCAGTACTTC.

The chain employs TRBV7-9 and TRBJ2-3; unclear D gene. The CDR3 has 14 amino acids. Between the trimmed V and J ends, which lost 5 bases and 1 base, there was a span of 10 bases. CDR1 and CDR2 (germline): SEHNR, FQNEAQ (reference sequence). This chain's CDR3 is CASSPTRGTDTQYF. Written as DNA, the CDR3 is TGTGCCAGCAGCCCTACACGGGGCACAGATACGCAGTATTTT.

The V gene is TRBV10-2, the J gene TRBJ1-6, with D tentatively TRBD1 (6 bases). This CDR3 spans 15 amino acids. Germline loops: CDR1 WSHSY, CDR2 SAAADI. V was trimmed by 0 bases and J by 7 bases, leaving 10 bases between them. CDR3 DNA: TGCGCCAGCAGTGAGTCGAGCGGGGGCAATTCACCCCTCCACTTT. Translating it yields CASSESSGGNSPLHF.

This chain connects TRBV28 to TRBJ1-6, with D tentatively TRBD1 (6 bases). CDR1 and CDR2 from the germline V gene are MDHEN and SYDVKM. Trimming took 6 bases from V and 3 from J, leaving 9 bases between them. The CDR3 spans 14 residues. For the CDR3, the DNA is TGTGCCAGCAGCCCCAGGGGCTATAATTCACCCCTCCACTTT. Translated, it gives CASSPRGYNSPLHF.

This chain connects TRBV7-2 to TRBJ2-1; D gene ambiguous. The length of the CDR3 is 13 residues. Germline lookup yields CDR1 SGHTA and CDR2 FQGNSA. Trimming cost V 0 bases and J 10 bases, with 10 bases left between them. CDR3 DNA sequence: TGTGCCAGCAGCTTAGCTGGGAAGAGGGAGCAGTTCTTC. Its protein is CASSLAGKREQFF. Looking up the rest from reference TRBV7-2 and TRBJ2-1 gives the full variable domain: GAGVSQSPSNKVTEKGKDVELRCDPISGHTALYWYRQSLGQGLEFLIYFQGNSAPDKSGLPSDRFSAERTGGSVSTLTIQRTQQEDSAVYLCASSLAGKREQFFGPGTRLTVL.

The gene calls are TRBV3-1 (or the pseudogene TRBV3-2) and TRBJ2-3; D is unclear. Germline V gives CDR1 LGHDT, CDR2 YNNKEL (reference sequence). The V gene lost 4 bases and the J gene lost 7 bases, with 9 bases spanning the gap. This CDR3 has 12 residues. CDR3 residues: CASSRLGNTQYF. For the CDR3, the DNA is TGTGCCAGCAGCCGTCTAGGGAATACGCAGTATTTT.

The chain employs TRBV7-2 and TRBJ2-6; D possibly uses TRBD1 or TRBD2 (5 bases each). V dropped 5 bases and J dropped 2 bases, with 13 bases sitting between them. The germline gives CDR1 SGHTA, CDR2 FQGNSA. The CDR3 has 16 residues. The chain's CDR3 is CASSGYEGTGANVLTF. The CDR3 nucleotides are TGTGCCAGCAGCGGATACGAGGGGACTGGGGCCAACGTCCTGACTTTC.

In DNA, the CDR3 is TGTGCCAGCAGCTCGTTCAACACCGGGGAGCTGTTTTTT. Translation: CASSSFNTGELFF. The V and J genes are TRBV7-3 and TRBJ2-2, with D unclear. Trimming removed 4 bases from V and 2 bases from J, with 5 bases in between. The CDR3 spans 13 residues. The germline CDR1 and CDR2 sequences are SGHTA and FQGTGA.

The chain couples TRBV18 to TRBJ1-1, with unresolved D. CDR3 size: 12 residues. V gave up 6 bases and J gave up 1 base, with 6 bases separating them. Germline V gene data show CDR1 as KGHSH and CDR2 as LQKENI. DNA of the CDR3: TGTGCCAGCTCCCGACAGAACACTGAAGCTTTCTTT. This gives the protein CASSRQNTEAFF.